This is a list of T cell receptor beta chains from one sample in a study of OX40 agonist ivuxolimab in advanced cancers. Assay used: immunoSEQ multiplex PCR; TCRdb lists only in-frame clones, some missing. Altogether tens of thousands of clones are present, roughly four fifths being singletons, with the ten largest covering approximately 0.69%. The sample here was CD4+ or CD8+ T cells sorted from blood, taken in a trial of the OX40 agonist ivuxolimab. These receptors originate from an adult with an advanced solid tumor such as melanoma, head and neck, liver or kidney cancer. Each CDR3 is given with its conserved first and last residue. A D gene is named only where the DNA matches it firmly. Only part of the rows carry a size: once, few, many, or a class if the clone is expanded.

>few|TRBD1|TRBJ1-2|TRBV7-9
TGTGCCAGCACCCAACAACGGACAGGGGATGGCTACACCTTC
CASTQQRTGDGYTF
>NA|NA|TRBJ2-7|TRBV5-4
TGTGCCAGCAGCTTGGAAGGGACTGACTACGAGCAGTACTTC
CASSLEGTDYEQYF
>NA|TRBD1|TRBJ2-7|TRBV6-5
TGTGCCAGCAGCTCGGACAGGATCTACGAGCAGTACTTC
CASSSDRIYEQYF
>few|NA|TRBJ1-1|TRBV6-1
TGTGCCAGTCTTTCCCTTCCCCGGGCCACTGAAGCTTTCTTT
CASLSLPRATEAFF
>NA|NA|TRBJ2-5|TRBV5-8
TGTGCCAGCAGTCGACAGGACCCCCCCCAGTACTTC
CASSRQDPPQYF
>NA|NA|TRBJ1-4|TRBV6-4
TGTGCCAGCAGTCAACCCGGGACTCGTAATGAAAAACTGTTTTTT
CASSQPGTRNEKLFF
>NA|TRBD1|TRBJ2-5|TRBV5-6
TGTGCCAGCAGCAGGACCGGGACAGTGAAAGAGACCCAGTACTTC
CASSRTGTVKETQYF
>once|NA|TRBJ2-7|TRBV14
TGTGCCAGCAGCCAAATCAACAAGTGGGGGGACACCGGCAGCTACGAGCAGTACTTC
CASSQINKWGDTGSYEQYF
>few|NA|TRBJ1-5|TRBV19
TGTGCCAGTAGTATAGATGGCGGGCGGGGACCCTCGGGGGTGGGCAATCAGCCCCAGCATTTT
CASSIDGGRGPSGVGNQPQHF
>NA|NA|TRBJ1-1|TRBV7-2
TGTGCCAGCAGCTTGACAGAGAACACTGAAGCTTTCTTT
CASSLTENTEAFF
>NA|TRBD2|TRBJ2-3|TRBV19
TGTGCCAGTAGTCCCCTAGCGGGGGGGCCGGGCACAGATACGCAGTATTTT
CASSPLAGGPGTDTQYF
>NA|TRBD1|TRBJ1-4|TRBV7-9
TGTGCCAGCAGCTACTACCTAGGGGGCGCTTGGGTTGAAAAACTGTTTTTT
CASSYYLGGAWVEKLFF
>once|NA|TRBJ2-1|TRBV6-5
TGTGCCAGCAGTTACGGGCGGAATGAGCAGTTCTTC
CASSYGRNEQFF
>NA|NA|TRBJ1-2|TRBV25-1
TGTGCCAGCAGTGTGGCAGGGGACTATGGCTACACCTTC
CASSVAGDYGYTF
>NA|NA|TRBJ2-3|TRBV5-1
TGCGCCAGCAGCTCGATGACGACAGATACGCAGTATTTT
CASSSMTTDTQYF
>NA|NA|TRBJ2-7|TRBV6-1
TGTGCCAGCACCTCGGGGAGCTCCGACTACTTC
CASTSGSSDYF
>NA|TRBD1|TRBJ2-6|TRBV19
TGTGCCAGTAGTTCCCGGGGGACAGGGGGCGCTGGGGCCAACGTCCTGACTTTC
CASSSRGTGGAGANVLTF
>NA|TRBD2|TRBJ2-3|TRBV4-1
TGCGCCAGCAGCCAACAACTAGCGGGCACAGATACGCAGTATTTT
CASSQQLAGTDTQYF
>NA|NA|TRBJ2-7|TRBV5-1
TGCGCCAGCAGCTTGGGAACAGGGAAAGCCTACGAGCAGTACTTC
CASSLGTGKAYEQYF
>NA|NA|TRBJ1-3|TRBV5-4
TGTGCCAGCAGTTTAGAAGGGGGTTCTCTTGGAAACACCATATATTTT
CASSLEGGSLGNTIYF
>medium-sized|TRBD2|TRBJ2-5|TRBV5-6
TGTGCCAGCAGCGTCCTCCTAGCGGGGCTTGGGGAGACCCAGTACTTC
CASSVLLAGLGETQYF
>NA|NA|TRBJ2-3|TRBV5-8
TGTGCCAGCAGCTTGGAGATAGGGGATTCGACAGATACGCAGTATTTT
CASSLEIGDSTDTQYF
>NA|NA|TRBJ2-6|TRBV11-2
TGTGCCAGCCGCCGTCCAGGAGAGGCCTCTGGGGCCAACGTCCTGACTTTC
CASRRPGEASGANVLTF
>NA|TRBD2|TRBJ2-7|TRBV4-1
TGCGCCAGCAGCCCCTGGACTAGCGGGGGTGCCTCCTACGAGCAGTACTTC
CASSPWTSGGASYEQYF
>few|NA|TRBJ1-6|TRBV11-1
TGTGCCAGCAGCCAACAGGGAGACAATTCACCCCTCCACTTT
CASSQQGDNSPLHF